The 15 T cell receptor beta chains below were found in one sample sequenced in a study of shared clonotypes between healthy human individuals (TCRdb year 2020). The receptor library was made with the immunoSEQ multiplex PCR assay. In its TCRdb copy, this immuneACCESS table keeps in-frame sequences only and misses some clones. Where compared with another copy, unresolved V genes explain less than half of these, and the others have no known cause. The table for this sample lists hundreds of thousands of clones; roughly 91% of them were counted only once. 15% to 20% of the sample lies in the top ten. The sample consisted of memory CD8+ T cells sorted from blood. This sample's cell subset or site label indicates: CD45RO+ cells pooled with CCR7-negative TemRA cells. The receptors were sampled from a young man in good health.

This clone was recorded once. The CDR3, as DNA: TGTGCCAGCAGCTTGGCCCAGTTCAATGAGCAGTTCTTC. This gives the protein CASSLAQFNEQFF. The V gene is TRBV5-4, the J gene TRBJ2-1; D unresolved. This CDR3 spans 13 amino acids. The ends were cut back, 0 bases at V and 6 bases at J, with 7 bases in the middle. Per the germline V gene, CDR1 is SGHNT and CDR2 is YYREEE (reference sequence). The full variable domain, its missing parts supplied by reference TRBV5-4 and TRBJ2-1, is ETGVTQSPTHLIKTRGQQVTLRCSSQSGHNTVSWYQQALGQGPQFIFQYYREEENGRGNFPPRFSGLQFPNYSSELNVNALELDDSALYLCASSLAQFNEQFFGPGTRLTVL.

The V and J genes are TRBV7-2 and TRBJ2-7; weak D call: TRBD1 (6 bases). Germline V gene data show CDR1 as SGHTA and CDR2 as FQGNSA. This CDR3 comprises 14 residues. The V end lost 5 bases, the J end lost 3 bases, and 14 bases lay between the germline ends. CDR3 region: CASSPLDRHYEQYF. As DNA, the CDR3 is TGTGCCAGCAGCCCCCTGGACAGACACTACGAGCAGTACTTC.

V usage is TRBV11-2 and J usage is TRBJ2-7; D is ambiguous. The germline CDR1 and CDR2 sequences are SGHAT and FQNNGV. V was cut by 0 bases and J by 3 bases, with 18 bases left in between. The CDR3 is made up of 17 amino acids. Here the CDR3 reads CASSLETAPLPFYEQYF. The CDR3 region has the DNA TGTGCCAGCAGCTTAGAGACCGCCCCTCTCCCTTTCTACGAGCAGTACTTC.

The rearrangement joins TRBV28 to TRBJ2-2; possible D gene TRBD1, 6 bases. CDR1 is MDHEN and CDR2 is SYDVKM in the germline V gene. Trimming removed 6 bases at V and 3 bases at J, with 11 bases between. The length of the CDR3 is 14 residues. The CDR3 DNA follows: TGTGCCAGCAGCTCGACAGGACACACCGGGGAGCTGTTTTTT. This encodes CASSSTGHTGELFF.

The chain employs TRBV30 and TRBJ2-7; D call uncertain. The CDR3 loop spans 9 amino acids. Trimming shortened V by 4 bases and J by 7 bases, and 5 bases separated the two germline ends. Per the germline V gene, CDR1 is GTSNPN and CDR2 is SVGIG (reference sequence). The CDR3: CAWNDEQYF. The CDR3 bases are TGTGCCTGGAATGATGAGCAGTACTTC.

The DNA of the CDR3 is TGTGCCAGCAGCTTGGTGGCAGGGGTGAACACCATATATTTT. This sequence encodes CASSLVAGVNTIYF. The rearrangement links TRBV5-6 to TRBJ1-3; possibly TRBD1 for D (6 bases). Germline V gives CDR1 SGHDT, CDR2 YYEEEE. The CDR3 contains 14 residues. V was cut by 0 bases and J by 7 bases, with 11 bases left in between.

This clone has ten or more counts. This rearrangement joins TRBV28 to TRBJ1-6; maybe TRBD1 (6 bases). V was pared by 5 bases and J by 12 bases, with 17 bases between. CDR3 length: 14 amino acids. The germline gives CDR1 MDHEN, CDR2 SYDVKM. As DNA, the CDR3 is TGTGCCAGCAGTCCCTTGACAGGAGGAGGACCCCTCCACTTT. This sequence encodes CASSPLTGGGPLHF.

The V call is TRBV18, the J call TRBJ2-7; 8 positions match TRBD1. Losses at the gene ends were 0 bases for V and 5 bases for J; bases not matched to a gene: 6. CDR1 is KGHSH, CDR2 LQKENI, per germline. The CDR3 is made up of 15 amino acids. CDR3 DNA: TGTGCCAGCTCACCACCGGGACAGGTGTACCACGAGCAGTACTTC. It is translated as CASSPPGQVYHEQYF.

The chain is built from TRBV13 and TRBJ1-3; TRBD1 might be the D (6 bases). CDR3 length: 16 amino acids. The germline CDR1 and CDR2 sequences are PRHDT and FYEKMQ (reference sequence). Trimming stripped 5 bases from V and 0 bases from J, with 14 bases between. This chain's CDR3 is CASSPAGTSSGNTIYF. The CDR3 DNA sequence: TGTGCCAGCAGCCCCGCCGGGACAAGCTCTGGAAACACCATATATTTT. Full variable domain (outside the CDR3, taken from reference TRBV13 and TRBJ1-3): AAGVIQSPRHLIKEKRETATLKCYPIPRHDTVYWYQQGPGQDPQFLISFYEKMQSDKGSIPDRFSAQQFSDYHSELNMSSLELGDSALYFCASSPAGTSSGNTIYFGEGSWLTVV.

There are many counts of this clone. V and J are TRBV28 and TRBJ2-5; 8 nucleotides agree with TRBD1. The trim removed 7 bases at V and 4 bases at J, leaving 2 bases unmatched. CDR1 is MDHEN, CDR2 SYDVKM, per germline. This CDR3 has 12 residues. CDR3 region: CASTDRGETQYF. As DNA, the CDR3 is TGTGCCAGCACTGACAGGGGAGAGACCCAGTACTTC.

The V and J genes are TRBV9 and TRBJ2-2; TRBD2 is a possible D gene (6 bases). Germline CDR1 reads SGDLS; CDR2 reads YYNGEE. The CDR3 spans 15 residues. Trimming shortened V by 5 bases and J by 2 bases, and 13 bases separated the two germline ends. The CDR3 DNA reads TGTGCCAGCAGTCTTTCTAGCGTTAACACCGGGGAGCTGTTTTTT. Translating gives CASSLSSVNTGELFF.

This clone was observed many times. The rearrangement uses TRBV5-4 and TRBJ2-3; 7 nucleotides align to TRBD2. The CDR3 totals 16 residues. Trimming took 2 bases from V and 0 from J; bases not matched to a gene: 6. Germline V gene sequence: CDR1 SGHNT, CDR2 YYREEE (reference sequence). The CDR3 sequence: CASSFLADTSTDTQYF. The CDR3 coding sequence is TGTGCCAGCAGCTTTCTAGCGGATACTAGCACAGATACGCAGTATTTT.

The CDR3 DNA follows: TGCGCCAGCAGCCAAGATCCGACAGGGACCGGGGAGCTGTTTTTT. Amino acids: CASSQDPTGTGELFF. The J gene is TRBJ2-2, the V gene TRBV4-3; 7 bases agree with TRBD1. This CDR3 has 15 amino acids. Trimming at V came to 0 bases and at J to 5 bases, leaving 3 bases not matched to a gene. CDR1 and CDR2 (germline): LGHNA, YSLEER.

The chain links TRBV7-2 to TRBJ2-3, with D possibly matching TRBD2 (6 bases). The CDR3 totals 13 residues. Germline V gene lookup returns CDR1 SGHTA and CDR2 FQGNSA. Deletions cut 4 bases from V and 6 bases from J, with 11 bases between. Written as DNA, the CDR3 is TGTGCCAGCAGCTCCTATGGGAGGGATACGCAGTATTTT. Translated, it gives CASSSYGRDTQYF.

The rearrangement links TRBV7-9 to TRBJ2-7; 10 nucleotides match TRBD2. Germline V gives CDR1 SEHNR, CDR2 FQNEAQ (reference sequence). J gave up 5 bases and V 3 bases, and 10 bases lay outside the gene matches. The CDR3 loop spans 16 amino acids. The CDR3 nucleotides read TGTGCCAGCAGCTTTCTAGCGGGAGTATTTTCCCACGAGCAGTACTTC. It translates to CASSFLAGVFSHEQYF. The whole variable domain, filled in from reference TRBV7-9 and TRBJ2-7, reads DTGVSQNPRHKITKRGQNVTFRCDPISEHNRLYWYRQTLGQGPEFLTYFQNEAQLEKSRLLSDRFSAERPKGSFSTLEIQRTEQGDSAMYLCASSFLAGVFSHEQYFGPGTRLTVT.